This T cell receptor beta chain came from a study of regulatory T cells in long-lasting Graves disease. Sample time point: newly diagnosed GD, antithyroid drugs for less than 3 months. The TCR library used RNA extracted from PBMCs. Trimming stripped 7 bases from V and 3 bases from J, with 17 bases between. The CDR3 is made up of 15 amino acids. Germline V lookup: CDR1 SEHNR, CDR2 FQNEAQ (reference sequence). Through Arm-PCR of CDR3 regions and iRepertoire HTBI primers, TCR beta libraries were built. TCRdb ran MiXCR on the multiplex PCR reads and lists one entry per CDR3 protein. The sample consists of about 620,000 distinct CDR3 sequences, 16% of them appearing once. The same data also went into a second study, on T cells in Graves' hyperthyroidism and ophthalmopathy.

This rearrangement joins TRBV7-9 to TRBJ2-3, with D perhaps matching TRBD2 (6 bases). This material consisted of peripheral blood mononuclear cells (PBMCs), taken at new diagnosis, from a patient treated with antithyroid drugs. The TCR originated in a woman aged 30 to 39 with Graves disease. In DNA form, the CDR3 reads TGTGCCAGCACGTCCGTGAGACTAGAGACAGATACGCAGTATTTT. Translating gives CASTSVRLETDTQYF.